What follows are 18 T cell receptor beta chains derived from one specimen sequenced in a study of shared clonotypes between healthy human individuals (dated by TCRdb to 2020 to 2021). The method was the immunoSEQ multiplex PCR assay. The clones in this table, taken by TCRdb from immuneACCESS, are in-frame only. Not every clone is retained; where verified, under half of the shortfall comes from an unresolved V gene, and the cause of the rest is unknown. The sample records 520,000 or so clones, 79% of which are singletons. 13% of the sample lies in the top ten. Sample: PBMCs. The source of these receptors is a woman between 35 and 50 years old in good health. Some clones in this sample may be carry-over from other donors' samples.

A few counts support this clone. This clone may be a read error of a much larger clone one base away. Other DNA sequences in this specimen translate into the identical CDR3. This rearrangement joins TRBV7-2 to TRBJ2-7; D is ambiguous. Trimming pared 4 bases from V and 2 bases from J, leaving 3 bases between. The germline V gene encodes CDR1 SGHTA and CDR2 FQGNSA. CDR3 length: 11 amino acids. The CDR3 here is CASSSAYEQYF. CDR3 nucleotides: TGTGCCAGCAGCTCAGCCTACGAGCAGTACTTC.

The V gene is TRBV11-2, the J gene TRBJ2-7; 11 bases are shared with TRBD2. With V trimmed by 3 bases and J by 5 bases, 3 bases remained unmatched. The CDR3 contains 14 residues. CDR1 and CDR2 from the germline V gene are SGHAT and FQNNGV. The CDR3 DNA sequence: TGTGCCAGCAGCTTTAGCGGGAGGGGCCACGAGCAGTACTTC. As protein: CASSFSGRGHEQYF.

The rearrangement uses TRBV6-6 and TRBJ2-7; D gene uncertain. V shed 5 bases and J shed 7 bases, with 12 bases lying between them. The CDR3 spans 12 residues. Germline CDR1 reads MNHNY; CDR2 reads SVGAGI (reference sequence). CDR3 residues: CASSPHQREQYF. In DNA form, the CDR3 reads TGTGCCAGCAGTCCTCATCAGAGGGAGCAGTACTTC.

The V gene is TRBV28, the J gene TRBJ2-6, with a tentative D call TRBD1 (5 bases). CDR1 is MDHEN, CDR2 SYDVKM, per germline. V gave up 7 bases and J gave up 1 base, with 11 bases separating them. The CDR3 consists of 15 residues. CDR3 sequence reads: CASTSTGSGANVLTF. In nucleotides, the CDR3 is TGTGCCAGCACCTCCACAGGTTCTGGGGCCAACGTCCTGACTTTC.

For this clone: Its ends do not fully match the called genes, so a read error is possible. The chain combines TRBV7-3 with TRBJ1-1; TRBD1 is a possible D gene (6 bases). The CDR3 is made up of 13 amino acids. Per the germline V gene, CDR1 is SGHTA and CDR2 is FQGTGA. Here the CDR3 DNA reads TGTGCCAGCAGCCAAAACCGGGACACGGAAGCTTTCTTT. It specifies CASSQNRDTEAFF.

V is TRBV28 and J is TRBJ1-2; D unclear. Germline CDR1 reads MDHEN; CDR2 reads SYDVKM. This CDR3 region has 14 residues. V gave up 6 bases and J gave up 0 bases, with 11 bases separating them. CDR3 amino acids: CASSARPSNYGYTF. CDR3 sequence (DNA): TGTGCCAGCAGCGCTCGACCCTCTAACTATGGCTACACCTTC.

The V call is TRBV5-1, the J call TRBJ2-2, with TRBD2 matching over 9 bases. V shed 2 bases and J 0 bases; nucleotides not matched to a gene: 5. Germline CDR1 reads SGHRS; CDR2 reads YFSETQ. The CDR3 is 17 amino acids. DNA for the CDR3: TGCGCCAGCAGCTTACCAATAGCGGGAGCGAACACCGGGGAGCTGTTTTTT. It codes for CASSLPIAGANTGELFF.

CDR3 coding DNA: TGTGCCAGCAGCTCTTCTACTAGCGGGAGGGCCATTGGGGATACGCAGTATTTT. The encoded protein is CASSSSTSGRAIGDTQYF. The rearrangement links TRBV5-4 to TRBJ2-3; 13 bases match TRBD2. Per the germline V gene, CDR1 is SGHNT and CDR2 is YYREEE (reference sequence). J was trimmed by 6 bases and V by 3 bases; bases with no gene match: 13. The CDR3 extends over 18 amino acids.

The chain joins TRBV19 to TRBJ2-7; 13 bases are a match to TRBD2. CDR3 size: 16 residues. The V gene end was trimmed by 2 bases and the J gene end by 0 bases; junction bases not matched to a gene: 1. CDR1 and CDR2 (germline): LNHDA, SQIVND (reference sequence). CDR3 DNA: TGTGCCAGTAGTATACGGACTAGCGGGAGCTCCTACGAGCAGTACTTC. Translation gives CASSIRTSGSSYEQYF.

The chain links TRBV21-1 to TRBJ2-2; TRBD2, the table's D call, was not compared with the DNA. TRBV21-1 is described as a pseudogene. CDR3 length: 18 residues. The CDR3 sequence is CASSKPRVRGANTGELFF. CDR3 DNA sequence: TGTGCCAGCAGCAAACCGAGGGTGCGCGGGGCGAACACCGGGGAGCTGTTTTTT.

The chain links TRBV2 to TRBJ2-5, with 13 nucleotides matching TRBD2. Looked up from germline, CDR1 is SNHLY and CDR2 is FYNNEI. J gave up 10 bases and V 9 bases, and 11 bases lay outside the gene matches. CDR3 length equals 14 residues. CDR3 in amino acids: CASLGLAGFLSQYF. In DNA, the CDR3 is TGTGCCAGTCTGGGACTAGCGGGATTCCTCAGCCAGTACTTC.

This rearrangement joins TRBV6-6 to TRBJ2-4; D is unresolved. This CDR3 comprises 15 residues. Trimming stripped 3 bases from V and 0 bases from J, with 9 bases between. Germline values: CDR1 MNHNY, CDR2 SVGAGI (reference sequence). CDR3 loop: CASSYTRLAKNIQYF. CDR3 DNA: TGTGCCAGCAGTTATACACGACTAGCCAAAAACATTCAGTACTTC.

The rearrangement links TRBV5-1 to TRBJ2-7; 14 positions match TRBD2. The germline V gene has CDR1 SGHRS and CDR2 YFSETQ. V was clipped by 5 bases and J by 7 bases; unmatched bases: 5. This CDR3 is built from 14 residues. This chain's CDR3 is CASSVTSGGDEQYF. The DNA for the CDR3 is TGCGCCAGCAGTGTGACTAGCGGGGGGGATGAGCAGTACTTC.

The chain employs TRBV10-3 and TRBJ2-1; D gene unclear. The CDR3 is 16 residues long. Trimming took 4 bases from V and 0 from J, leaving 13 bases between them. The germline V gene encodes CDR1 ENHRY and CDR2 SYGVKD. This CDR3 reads CAISGSGTGSYNEQFF. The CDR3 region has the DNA TGTGCCATCAGTGGGTCCGGAACCGGCTCCTACAATGAGCAGTTCTTC.

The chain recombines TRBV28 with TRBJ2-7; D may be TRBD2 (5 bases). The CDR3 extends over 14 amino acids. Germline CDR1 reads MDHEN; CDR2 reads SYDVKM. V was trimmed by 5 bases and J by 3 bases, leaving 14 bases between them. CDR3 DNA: TGTGCCAGCAGTAAGACAATGAGGGTCTACGAGCAGTACTTC. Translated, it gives CASSKTMRVYEQYF.

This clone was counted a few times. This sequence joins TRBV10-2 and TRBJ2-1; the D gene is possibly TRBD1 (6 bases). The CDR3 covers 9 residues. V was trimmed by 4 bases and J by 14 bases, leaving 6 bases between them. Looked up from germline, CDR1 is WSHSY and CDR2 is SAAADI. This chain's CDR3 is CASSGQEFF. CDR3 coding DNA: TGCGCCAGCAGTGGACAGGAGTTCTTC.

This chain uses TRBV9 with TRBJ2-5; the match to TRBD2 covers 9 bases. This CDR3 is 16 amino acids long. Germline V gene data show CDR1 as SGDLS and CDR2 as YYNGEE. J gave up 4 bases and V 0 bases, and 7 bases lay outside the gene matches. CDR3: CASSVGGSGSGETQYF. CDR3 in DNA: TGTGCCAGCAGCGTAGGAGGTAGCGGGAGTGGAGAGACCCAGTACTTC. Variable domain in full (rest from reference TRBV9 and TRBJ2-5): DSGVTQTPKHLITATGQRVTLRCSPRSGDLSVYWYQQSLDQGLQFLIQYYNGEERAKGNILERFSAQQFPDLHSELNLSSLELGDSALYFCASSVGGSGSGETQYFGPGTRLLVL.

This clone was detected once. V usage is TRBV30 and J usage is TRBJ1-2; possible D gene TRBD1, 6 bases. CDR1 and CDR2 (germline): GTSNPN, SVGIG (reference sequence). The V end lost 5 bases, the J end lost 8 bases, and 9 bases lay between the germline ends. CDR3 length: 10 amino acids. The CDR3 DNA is TGTGCCTGGGGCCAGGGGGGCTACACCTTC. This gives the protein CAWGQGGYTF. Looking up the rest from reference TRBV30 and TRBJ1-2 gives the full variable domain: SQTIHQWPATLVQPVGSPLSLECTVEGTSNPNLYWYRQAAGRGLQLLFYSVGIGQISSEVPQNLSASRPQDRQFILSSKKLLLSDSGFYLCAWGQGGYTFGSGTRLTVV.